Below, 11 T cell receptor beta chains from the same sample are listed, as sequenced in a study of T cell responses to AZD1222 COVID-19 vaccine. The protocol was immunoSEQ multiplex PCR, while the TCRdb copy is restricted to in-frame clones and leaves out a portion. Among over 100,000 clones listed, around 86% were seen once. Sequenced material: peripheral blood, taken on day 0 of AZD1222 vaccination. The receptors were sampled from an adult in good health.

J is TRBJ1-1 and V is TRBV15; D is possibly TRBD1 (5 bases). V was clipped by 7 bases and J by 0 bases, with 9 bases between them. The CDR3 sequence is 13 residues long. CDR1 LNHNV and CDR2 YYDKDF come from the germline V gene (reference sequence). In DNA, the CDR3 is TGTGCCACCACCAGGGAGATGAACACTGAAGCTTTCTTT. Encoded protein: CATTREMNTEAFF.

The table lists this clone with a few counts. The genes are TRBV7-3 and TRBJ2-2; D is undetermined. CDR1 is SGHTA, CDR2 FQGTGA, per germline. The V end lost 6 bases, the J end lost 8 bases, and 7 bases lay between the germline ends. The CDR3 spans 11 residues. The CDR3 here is CASSSGGELFF. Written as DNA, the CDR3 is TGTGCCAGCAGTTCCGGAGGGGAGCTGTTTTTT.

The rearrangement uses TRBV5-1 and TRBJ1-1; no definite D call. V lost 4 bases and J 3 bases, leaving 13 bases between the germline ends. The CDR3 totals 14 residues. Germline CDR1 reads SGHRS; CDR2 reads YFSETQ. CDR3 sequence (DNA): TGCGCCAGCAGCGGGAGGTCCGGAGACACTGAAGCTTTCTTT. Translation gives CASSGRSGDTEAFF.

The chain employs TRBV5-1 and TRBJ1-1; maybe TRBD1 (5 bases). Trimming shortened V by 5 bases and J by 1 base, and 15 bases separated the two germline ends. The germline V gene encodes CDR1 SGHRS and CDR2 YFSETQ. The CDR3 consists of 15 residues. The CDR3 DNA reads TGCGCCAGCAGGGCCTTGGGACGGACGAACACTGAAGCTTTCTTT. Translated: CASRALGRTNTEAFF.

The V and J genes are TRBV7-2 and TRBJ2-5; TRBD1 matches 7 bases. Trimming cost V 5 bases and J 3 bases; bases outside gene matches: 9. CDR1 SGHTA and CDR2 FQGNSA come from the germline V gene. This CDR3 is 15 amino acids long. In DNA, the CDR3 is TGTGCCAGCAGCCTCATACCGGGACAGAAAGAGACCCAGTACTTC. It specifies CASSLIPGQKETQYF.

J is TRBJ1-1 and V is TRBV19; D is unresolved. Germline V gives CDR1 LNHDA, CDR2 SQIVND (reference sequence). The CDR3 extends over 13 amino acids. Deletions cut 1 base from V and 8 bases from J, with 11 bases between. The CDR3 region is CASSIGGLQEAFF. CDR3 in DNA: TGTGCCAGTAGTATAGGAGGTCTCCAGGAAGCTTTCTTT. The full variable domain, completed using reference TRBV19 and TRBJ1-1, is DGGITQSPKYLFRKEGQNVTLSCEQNLNHDAMYWYRQDPGQGLRLIYYSQIVNDFQKGDIAEGYSVSREKKESFPLTVTSAQKNPTAFYLCASSIGGLQEAFFGQGTRLTVV.

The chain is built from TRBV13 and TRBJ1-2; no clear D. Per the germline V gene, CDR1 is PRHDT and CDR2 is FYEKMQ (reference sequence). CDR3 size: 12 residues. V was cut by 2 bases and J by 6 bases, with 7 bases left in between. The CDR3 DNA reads TGTGCCAGCAGCTTAAGGTTGAATGGCTACACCTTC. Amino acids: CASSLRLNGYTF.

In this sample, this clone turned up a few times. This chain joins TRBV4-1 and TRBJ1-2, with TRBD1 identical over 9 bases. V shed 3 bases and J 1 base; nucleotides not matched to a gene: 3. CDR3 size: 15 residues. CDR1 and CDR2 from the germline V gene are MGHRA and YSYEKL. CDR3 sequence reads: CASSQPTGGNYGYTF. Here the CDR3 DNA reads TGCGCCAGCAGCCAGCCGACAGGGGGTAACTATGGCTACACCTTC.

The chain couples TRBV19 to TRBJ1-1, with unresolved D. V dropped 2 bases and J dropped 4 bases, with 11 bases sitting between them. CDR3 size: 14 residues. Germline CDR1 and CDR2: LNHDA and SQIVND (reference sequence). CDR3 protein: CASSINHLTTEAFF. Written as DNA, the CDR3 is TGTGCCAGTAGTATAAATCACCTCACCACTGAAGCTTTCTTT. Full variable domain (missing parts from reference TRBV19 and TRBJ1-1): DGGITQSPKYLFRKEGQNVTLSCEQNLNHDAMYWYRQDPGQGLRLIYYSQIVNDFQKGDIAEGYSVSREKKESFPLTVTSAQKNPTAFYLCASSINHLTTEAFFGQGTRLTVV.

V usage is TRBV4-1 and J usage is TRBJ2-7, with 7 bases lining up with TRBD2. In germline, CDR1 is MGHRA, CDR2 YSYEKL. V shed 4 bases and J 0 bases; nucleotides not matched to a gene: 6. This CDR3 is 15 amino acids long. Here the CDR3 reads CASSLAGDSSYEQYF. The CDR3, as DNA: TGCGCCAGCAGCCTGGCGGGGGATAGCTCCTACGAGCAGTACTTC.

The CDR3 DNA reads TGTGCCAGCCGAGAAGGCCGGGACTCTTACGAGCAGTACTTC. It translates to CASREGRDSYEQYF. The J gene is TRBJ2-7, the V gene TRBV18, with a tentative D call TRBD2 (6 bases). CDR3 length: 14 residues. CDR1 and CDR2 from the germline V gene are KGHSH and LQKENI. V gave up 8 bases and J gave up 4 bases, with 18 bases separating them.